These 30 T cell receptor beta chains were sequenced from one sample in a study of T cells in Graves' hyperthyroidism and ophthalmopathy. Template material for amplifying TCR beta CDR3 regions consisted of RNA transcripts. Researchers ran a first-round RT-PCR on the TCR CDR3 using the HTBI primer set. TCRdb reprocessed the multiplex PCR reads via MiXCR and lists one record per CDR3 protein. The data contain 500,000 to 600,000 distinct CDR3 sequences, about half of them singletons. The source material was peripheral blood or thyroid tissue (not recorded which). The origin of the receptors is a woman between 18 and 29 years old with Graves' hyperthyroidism.

V usage is TRBV7-9 and J usage is TRBJ1-5, with TRBD1 identical over 7 bases. CDR1 is SEHNR and CDR2 is FQNEAQ in the germline V gene (reference sequence). The V gene end was trimmed by 6 bases and the J gene end by 0 bases; junction bases not matched to a gene: 11. The CDR3 is 17 amino acids. The chain's CDR3 is CASSERGRGYSNQPQHF. The CDR3 nucleotides are TGTGCCAGCAGTGAACGAGGCAGGGGGTATAGCAATCAGCCCCAGCATTTT.

CDR3 bases: TGTGCCATCAGTGACCCCCCAGGGGTGGGGTATGGCTACACCTTC. Translated: CAISDPPGVGYGYTF. The V and J genes are TRBV10-3 and TRBJ1-2; D may be TRBD1 (6 bases). The CDR3 sequence is 15 residues long. Deletions cut 3 bases from V and 5 bases from J, with 16 bases between. In germline, CDR1 is ENHRY, CDR2 SYGVKD.

Turning to this clonotype: Without the conserved terminal phenylalanine or tryptophan, this CDR3 likely stems from a read error. J is TRBJ2-1 and V is TRBV10-3, with a possible D match to TRBD2 (5 bases). V was pared by 4 bases and J by 5 bases, with 15 bases between. Germline V CDR1 and CDR2: ENHRY, SYGVKD. This CDR3 contains 15 residues. The CDR3 loop reads CAISVGGSTDNEQFL. Here the CDR3 DNA reads TGTGCCATCAGTGTGGGTGGGAGTACCGACAATGAGCAGTTCCTC.

This clonotype was detected ten times or more. This rearrangement joins TRBV2 to TRBJ2-7, with unresolved D. The CDR3 totals 13 residues. Germline assignment: CDR1 SNHLY and CDR2 FYNNEI. V was pared by 5 bases and J by 3 bases, with 11 bases between. The CDR3 nucleotides are TGTGCCAGCAGTTCCTCCGGTCGCTACGAGCAGTACTTC. Encoded protein: CASSSSGRYEQYF.

This clonotype appeared a single time. This sequence joins TRBV24-1 and TRBJ1-6; 7 nucleotides align to TRBD1. Per the germline V gene, CDR1 is KGHDR and CDR2 is SFDVKD. This CDR3 is built from 16 residues. V lost 7 bases and J lost 7; bases outside the gene matches: 12. For the CDR3, the DNA is TGTGCCACCAGCGACGGGCAGGGGGGAAGGAATTCACCCCTCCACTTT. Translated: CATSDGQGGRNSPLHF.

The chain carries TRBV10-3 and TRBJ1-1, with D tentatively TRBD1 (6 bases). Per the germline V gene, CDR1 is ENHRY and CDR2 is SYGVKD. The CDR3 is made up of 13 amino acids. The germline V and J ends were trimmed by 0 bases and 8 bases, with 10 bases remaining between them. The CDR3 reads CAISESDRIEAFF. The CDR3, as DNA: TGTGCCATCAGTGAGTCCGACAGGATCGAAGCTTTCTTT.

This clonotype appeared a few times. The chain combines TRBV7-8 with TRBJ2-5, with D possibly being TRBD2 (6 bases). CDR1 is SGHVS and CDR2 is FQNEAQ in the germline V gene. The CDR3 has 19 amino acids. Trimming shortened V by 1 base and J by 2 bases, and 23 bases separated the two germline ends. This CDR3 is CASSLVYDAGGMIQETQYF. The CDR3 DNA is TGTGCCAGCAGCTTAGTTTACGACGCTGGCGGGATGATTCAAGAGACCCAGTACTTC.

V usage is TRBV12-3 or TRBV12-4 and J usage is TRBJ1-4, with 9 bases identical to TRBD1. This CDR3 region has 15 residues. V dropped 5 bases and J dropped 10; count of bases not matched to a gene: 11. This chain's CDR3 is CASSPWDREEGKLFF. DNA for the CDR3: TGTGCCAGCAGTCCCTGGGACAGGGAGGAAGGAAAACTGTTTTTT.

The genes are TRBV15 and TRBJ1-6, with a possible D match to TRBD1 (6 bases). Deletions cut 0 bases from V and 7 bases from J, with 13 bases between. CDR3 length: 16 amino acids. Germline CDR1 is LNHNV and CDR2 is YYDKDF (reference sequence). The CDR3 sequence: CATSRDYLQGNSPLHF. DNA for the CDR3: TGTGCCACCAGCAGAGATTATCTACAGGGCAATTCACCCCTCCACTTT.

V gene TRBV6-5 combines with J gene TRBJ1-2; possible D gene TRBD1, 5 bases. Germline-derived CDR1 and CDR2 are MNHEY and SVGAGI. The CDR3 is made up of 13 amino acids. Trimming pared 5 bases from V and 4 bases from J, leaving 11 bases between. CDR3 in DNA: TGTGCCAGCAGTGCGGCAGGGATCTATGGCTACACCTTC. Protein: CASSAAGIYGYTF.

The sample holds many counts of this clonotype. The V call is TRBV7-9, the J call TRBJ1-2, with TRBD1 matching 10 bases. CDR3 length equals 14 residues. The germline gives CDR1 SEHNR, CDR2 FQNEAQ (reference sequence). The V segment lost 5 bases and the J segment 4 bases; nucleotides outside the gene matches: 4. Here the CDR3 reads CASSPGQGGYGYTF. CDR3 in DNA: TGTGCCAGCAGCCCAGGACAGGGGGGCTATGGCTACACCTTC.

A word on this clonotype: The junction departs from the called germline gene at one end, perhaps through a read error. CDR3 in DNA: TGCGAGCGACAGGGGACGACTGAAGCTTTCTTT. This gives the protein CERQGTTEAFF. The V call is TRBV5-4, the J call TRBJ1-1; 8 positions match TRBD1. This CDR3 is built from 11 residues. Per the germline V gene, CDR1 is SGHNT and CDR2 is YYREEE (reference sequence).

Worth noting for this clonotype: This CDR3 fails to terminate in the conserved phenylalanine or tryptophan, so it likely reflects a read error. The chain couples TRBV7-1 to TRBJ2-5; TRBD2 aligns across 9 bases. TRBV7-1 is recorded as an ORF, its role being uncertain. Losses at the gene ends were 1 base for V and 8 bases for J; bases not matched to a gene: 11. The CDR3 runs 16 residues. The DNA for the CDR3 is TGTGCCAGCAGCTCAGAAGGACTAGCGTACACAGATACCCAGTACCTC. This codes for CASSSEGLAYTDTQYL.

This clonotype was seen at least ten times. One junction end disagrees with the germline gene, perhaps due to a read error. This chain connects TRBV24-1 to TRBJ1-4; 7 bases match TRBD1. This CDR3 is built from 15 residues. The germline gives CDR1 KGHDR, CDR2 SFDVKD. CDR3 in amino acids: CATSAQEGANEKLFF. The CDR3 nucleotides are TGTGCCACCAGTGCTCAGGAGGGGGCTAACGAAAAACTGTTTTTT.

This chain joins TRBV7-2 and TRBJ2-1; no firm D call. The germline CDR1 and CDR2 sequences are SGHTA and FQGNSA. V gave up 3 bases and J gave up 10 bases, with 7 bases separating them. This CDR3 is 11 amino acids long. CDR3 protein: CASSFGLEQFF. CDR3 DNA: TGTGCCAGCAGCTTTGGTTTAGAGCAGTTCTTC.

To note about this clonotype: Since the CDR3 does not end with the conserved phenylalanine or tryptophan, this likely comes from a read error. The J gene is TRBJ1-1, the V gene TRBV4-2, with D perhaps matching TRBD1 (5 bases). Trimming left V 4 bases short and J 1 base short, with 10 bases between. The germline gives CDR1 LGHNA, CDR2 YNFKEQ. CDR3 size: 14 residues. As DNA, the CDR3 is TGTGCCAGCAGCCCCCGGGACGGGAACACTGAAGCTTTCTCT. It encodes CASSPRDGNTEAFS.

The chain employs TRBV20-1 and TRBJ1-2; D remains ambiguous. Trimming stripped 7 bases from V and 8 bases from J, with 11 bases between. CDR3 length: 10 residues. Germline loops: CDR1 DFQATT, CDR2 SNEGSKA (reference sequence). The CDR3 is CSVTVGGYTF. Here the CDR3 DNA reads TGCAGTGTTACGGTGGGGGGCTACACCTTC.

J is TRBJ2-2 and V is TRBV18; tentatively, D is TRBD1 (5 bases). The germline V and J ends were trimmed by 3 bases and 8 bases, with 13 bases remaining between them. CDR1 and CDR2 (germline): KGHSH, LQKENI. The CDR3 is 14 amino acids. This chain's CDR3 is CASSPFTGPGELFF. The CDR3 DNA is TGTGCCAGCTCACCGTTTACAGGTCCGGGGGAGCTGTTTTTT.

Details on this clonotype: Relative to the germline gene, one junction end is altered; a read error may explain this. V usage is TRBV6-5 and J usage is TRBJ1-1; tentatively, D is TRBD1 (6 bases). This CDR3 is 14 amino acids long. Germline loops: CDR1 MNHEY, CDR2 SVGAGI. The DNA of the CDR3 is TGTGCCAGCAGTTACGGACAGCGAACTAATGAAACTTTCTTT. It specifies CASSYGQRTNETFF.

The chain combines TRBV29-1 with TRBJ1-1; TRBD1 matches at 11 bases. This CDR3 region has 13 residues. Germline loops: CDR1 SQVTM, CDR2 ANQGSEA. Losses at the gene ends were 6 bases for V and 6 bases for J; bases not matched to a gene: 6. CDR3 DNA: TGCAGCGTCCTGGGACAGGGGGTCGCTGAAGCTTTCTTT. This translates into CSVLGQGVAEAFF.

J is TRBJ1-6 and V is TRBV20-1; D ambiguous. The germline V gene encodes CDR1 DFQATT and CDR2 SNEGSKA (reference sequence). V was clipped by 7 bases and J by 7 bases, with 5 bases between them. The CDR3 has 10 residues. CDR3: CSVENSPLHF. In nucleotides, the CDR3 is TGCAGTGTGGAGAATTCACCCCTCCACTTT.

As to this clonotype: At one boundary the junction diverges from the germline segment, which might be a read error. The chain joins TRBV5-5 to TRBJ1-3, with D perhaps TRBD1 (6 bases). Germline CDR1 reads SGHKS; CDR2 reads YYEKEE (reference sequence). The CDR3 contains 14 residues. The CDR3 here is CACSGGLVGNTIYF. The DNA for the CDR3 is TGTGCCTGCAGCGGGGGGCTAGTGGGAAACACCATATATTTT. The entire variable domain, with the rest obtained from reference TRBV5-5 and TRBJ1-3, is as follows: DAGVTQSPTHLIKTRGQQVTLRCSPISGHKSVSWYQQVLGQGPQFIFQYYEKEERGRGNFPDRFSARQFPNYSSELNVNALLLGDSALYLCACSGGLVGNTIYFGEGSWLTVV.

The chain combines TRBV24-1 with TRBJ2-3; TRBD1 matches 9 bases. The V segment lost 3 bases and the J segment 3 bases; nucleotides outside the gene matches: 3. Germline-derived CDR1 and CDR2 are KGHDR and SFDVKD. This CDR3 spans 15 amino acids. CDR3 coding DNA: TGTGCCACCAGTGATCCCGGGACAGGGACAGATACGCAGTATTTT. This codes for CATSDPGTGTDTQYF.

The genes are TRBV19 and TRBJ2-6; 12 bases align to TRBD1. CDR3 length equals 17 residues. CDR1 and CDR2 (germline): LNHDA, SQIVND (reference sequence). The junction had 10 bases not matched to a gene; V was cut back by 10 bases and J by 3 bases. DNA for the CDR3: TGTGCCACCCAGCCGGGACAGGGGGCTTATGGGGCCAACGTCCTGACTTTC. Translated: CATQPGQGAYGANVLTF.

The V and J genes are TRBV29-1 and TRBJ2-7; 8 nucleotides agree with TRBD2. V was clipped by 3 bases and J by 4 bases; unmatched bases: 5. Germline V CDR1 and CDR2: SQVTM, ANQGSEA. The CDR3 covers 13 residues. Here the CDR3 reads CSVEVTSGYEQYF. In DNA, the CDR3 is TGCAGCGTTGAGGTTACTAGCGGATACGAGCAGTACTTC.

This rearrangement joins TRBV5-1 to TRBJ1-2, with D maybe TRBD1 (6 bases). This CDR3 is built from 16 residues. Germline V CDR1 and CDR2: SGHRS, YFSETQ. Between the trimmed V and J ends, which lost 0 bases and 4 bases, there was a span of 16 bases. The CDR3 bases are TGCGCCAGCAGCTTGGACCCATTCGACAGGATCTATGGCTACACCTTC. Protein sequence: CASSLDPFDRIYGYTF.

There are a few counts of this clonotype. The V call is TRBV6-5, the J call TRBJ2-7, with 7 bases lining up with TRBD2. The V segment lost 3 bases and the J segment 3 bases; nucleotides outside the gene matches: 8. The germline gives CDR1 MNHEY, CDR2 SVGAGI. The CDR3 loop spans 15 amino acids. Here the CDR3 reads CASSYRIAGDYEQYF. CDR3 DNA sequence: TGTGCCAGCAGTTATCGAATAGCGGGCGACTACGAGCAGTACTTC.

On this clonotype: At one of its ends the junction is not consistent with the germline gene, which may arise from a read error. V usage is TRBV29-1 and J usage is TRBJ2-2, with TRBD2 matching 8 bases. In germline, CDR1 is SQVTM, CDR2 ANQGSEA. The CDR3 spans 11 residues. The CDR3 DNA is TGCAGCGTTGAAATTAGCGGGAAGCTGTTTTTT. Its protein is CSVEISGKLFF.

V and J are TRBV3-1 and TRBJ2-1; 9 bases align to TRBD2. CDR1 is LGHDT and CDR2 is YNNKEL in the germline V gene (reference sequence). With 5 bases clipped from V and 1 base from J, the junction kept 6 bases outside the gene matches. This CDR3 is built from 16 residues. As DNA, the CDR3 is TGTGCCAGCAGCGCTAGACTAGCGGAATCCTACAATGAGCAGTTCTTC. Translation: CASSARLAESYNEQFF.

Turning to this clonotype: Germline and junction disagree at one end, which may indicate a read error. The V gene is TRBV25-1, the J gene TRBJ2-3, with D possibly matching TRBD1 (6 bases). The germline V gene has CDR1 MGHDK and CDR2 SYGVNS. The CDR3 sequence is 14 residues long. CDR3 in DNA: TGTGCCAGCAGTGACGTTGGGGGCACAGATACGCAGTGTTTT. Protein: CASSDVGGTDTQCF.